This T cell receptor (beta chain) was sequenced during a study of cytomegalovirus exposure and HLA in healthy donors (dated by TCRdb to 2015 to 2018). For the wider study: A later analysis indicated that the 130 or so validation repertoires were generated on the platform also employed for the 700 or so repertoires of the first cohort. In addition to the first cohort of hundreds of subjects, a separate validation cohort of 120 different subjects was used. To predict cytomegalovirus infection status, the study brought together high-throughput TCR immunosequencing, statistical association of individual TCRs with disease status, and machine learning. The study was designed to test whether signatures of past pathogen exposure could be identified by cataloging public T cell receptors. Overall results and qualifications from the work: A later analysis had no HLA typing for the validation cohort, so co-occurrence there was scored across all 130 or so repertoires. A few of the identified cytomegalovirus-associated TCR beta chains were confirmed in vitro to be specific for cytomegalovirus antigens. The classifier was reported to diagnose cytomegalovirus status with high specificity and sensitivity in both the original and validation cohorts. Subsequent analysis determined that TCRs grouped into clusters in the first cohort also showed a tendency toward co-occurrence across the 130 or so validation repertoires, and 94% of cluster scores exceeded 0. While some public TCRs were present in many individuals, most TCR sequences turned up only very rarely across donors. It was suggested by the authors that the approach could potentially be generalized to other disease states and immunological phenotypes. In the study, approximately 150 TCR beta chains were listed as associated with cytomegalovirus.

Via the germline V gene, CDR1 is SGHRS and CDR2 YFSETQ. CDR3 length: 19 amino acids, cysteine to phenylalanine. CDR3 DNA only is kept here, 57 bases in frame from base 1. Trimming costs V 0 bases and J 4 bases, and their ends lie 24 bases apart. Receptors were amplified or captured by the immunoSEQ multiplex PCR assay. The authors' analysis ran thus. A statistical classification framework was developed to diagnose cytomegalovirus status using the catalog of TCR beta chain sequences. Held by TCRdb, this immuneACCESS table contains in-frame sequences only and omits some clones. Under half of the omission traces to an unresolved V gene where checked; the cause of the rest is unknown. From that table come the V and J calls and clone size; the DNA was used to work out D and trimming. Recorded for this sample are 150,000 to 180,000 clones; around 84% of them occurred a single time. The ten biggest clones cover around 2.1% of the sample.

Concerning this clone itself: It has no known antigen specificity. Base qualities are missing; no much larger clone stands one base away.

The donors were included in the validation cohort of some 120 subjects, a group kept apart from the approximately 670-subject first cohort. This receptor was obtained from a human donor in good health. Sequencing used PBMCs. The rearranged segments are TRBV5-1 and TRBJ2-3; TRBD2 is a possible D gene, resting on 6 matching bases. The nucleotides are TGCGCCAGCAGCTTGGACGGGGTTGGCGCGGGACCTATCCCAGATACGCAGTATTTT. Translated, this is CASSLDGVGAGPIPDTQYF.